Below are 21 T cell receptor beta chains sequenced from a single sample in a study of beta chain features in type 1 diabetes. What was sequenced were expressed TCRB transcripts, since all of the isolated RNA had been reverse transcribed. The assay was immunoSEQ multiplex PCR, and TCRdb's table has in-frame clones only and misses some. The sample holds around 240,000 clones; around 68% are singletons and the top ten take around 0.05%. Input material: naive CD4+ T cells from blood. The receptors stem from a man aged 25 to 45 in good health.

The genes are TRBV2 and TRBJ2-1, with D hard to call. CDR1 is SNHLY and CDR2 is FYNNEI in the germline V gene. This CDR3 has 11 amino acids. V was trimmed by 2 bases and J by 8 bases, leaving 4 bases between them. CDR3 DNA: TGTGCCAGCAGTGAACTGTATGAGCAGTTCTTC. It yields the protein CASSELYEQFF.

This clone appeared once. This sequence joins TRBV6-6 and TRBJ2-4; D is uncertain. The V and J ends lost 8 bases and 10 bases respectively, with 12 bases between them. This CDR3 has 11 residues. The germline V gene encodes CDR1 MNHNY and CDR2 SVGAGI (reference sequence). DNA for the CDR3: TGTGCCAGCTTTGGGGTCTCGATTCAGTACTTC. Its protein product is CASFGVSIQYF.

The table lists this clone with a few counts. The V call is TRBV9, the J call TRBJ2-3; 7 bases agree with TRBD1. In germline, CDR1 is SGDLS, CDR2 YYNGEE. V lost 3 bases and J lost 1; bases outside the gene matches: 2. CDR3 size: 14 residues. CDR3 region: CASSAGTGTDTQYF. CDR3 nucleotides: TGTGCCAGCAGCGCCGGGACAGGCACAGATACGCAGTATTTT.

The chain is built from TRBV30 and TRBJ1-5; no clear D gene. The CDR3 is 13 amino acids. CDR1 is GTSNPN and CDR2 is SVGIG in the germline V gene (reference sequence). V lost 8 bases to trimming and J lost 1 base, with 12 bases between them. CDR3 protein: CALEASSNQPQHF. DNA for the CDR3: TGTGCCCTAGAGGCCTCAAGCAATCAGCCCCAGCATTTT.

The chain employs TRBV18 and TRBJ2-7, with TRBD1 matching 7 bases. V was pared by 5 bases and J by 0 bases, with 4 bases of the junction left unmatched. The length of the CDR3 is 14 residues. CDR1 is KGHSH, CDR2 LQKENI, per germline. The CDR3 sequence is CASSRDRSSYEQYF. CDR3 sequence (DNA): TGTGCCAGCTCAAGGGACAGAAGCTCCTACGAGCAGTACTTC.

This clone was detected once. The chain joins TRBV9 to TRBJ2-3; D is ambiguous. The CDR3 runs 13 residues. Germline V gene data show CDR1 as SGDLS and CDR2 as YYNGEE. The V end was cut by 0 bases, the J end by 5 bases, with 7 bases between. CDR3 sequence: CASSVGLLDTQYF. The CDR3, as DNA: TGTGCCAGCAGCGTAGGGTTGCTAGATACGCAGTATTTT.

V and J are TRBV4-1 and TRBJ2-1, with 10 positions matching TRBD2. The CDR3 is 17 residues long. Trimming at V came to 2 bases and at J to 0 bases, leaving 4 bases not matched to a gene. Germline loops: CDR1 MGHRA, CDR2 YSYEKL. The CDR3: CASSQWTSGSSYNEQFF. Written as DNA, the CDR3 is TGCGCCAGCAGCCAATGGACTAGCGGAAGCTCCTACAATGAGCAGTTCTTC.

This clone was observed a few times. The chain has TRBV25-1 and TRBJ2-6; 9 bases are a match to TRBD1. After removal of 8 bases from V and 2 bases from J, the junction contained 4 bases not matched to a gene. Germline values: CDR1 MGHDK, CDR2 SYGVNS. The length of the CDR3 is 15 residues. The CDR3 DNA sequence: TGTGCCAGCTCTCGGGACAGGGCTGGGGCCAACGTCCTGACTTTC. It specifies CASSRDRAGANVLTF.

The chain employs TRBV19 and TRBJ2-1; 14 nucleotides align to TRBD2. This CDR3 has 16 amino acids. The ends lost 7 bases at V and 6 bases at J; junction bases unmatched: 8. The V gene's germline CDR1 is LNHDA and CDR2 SQIVND (reference sequence). The CDR3 sequence is CASTPGLAGVGNEQFF. CDR3 coding DNA: TGTGCCAGTACCCCGGGACTAGCGGGAGTGGGCAATGAGCAGTTCTTC.

The J gene is TRBJ2-7, the V gene TRBV5-1; 9 bases fit TRBD1. Germline CDR1 is SGHRS and CDR2 is YFSETQ. The CDR3 runs 16 residues. V gave up 3 bases and J gave up 2 bases; unmatched junction bases: 9. CDR3 residues: CASSWGPGQGTYEQYF. In DNA, the CDR3 is TGCGCCAGCAGCTGGGGCCCGGGACAGGGTACCTACGAGCAGTACTTC.

V gene TRBV5-4 combines with J gene TRBJ1-2; 11 nucleotides match TRBD1. This CDR3 has 15 residues. V lost 3 bases to trimming and J lost 5 bases; unmatched junction nucleotides: 6. Per germline, CDR1 SGHNT and CDR2 YYREEE (reference sequence). The CDR3 reads CASSYIGTGGYGYTF. CDR3 DNA: TGTGCCAGCAGCTATATCGGGACAGGGGGGTATGGCTACACCTTC.

V and J are TRBV5-1 and TRBJ2-4; 8 bases map to TRBD1. Germline V gene sequence: CDR1 SGHRS, CDR2 YFSETQ. V lost 4 bases and J lost 6; bases outside the gene matches: 9. The CDR3 length is 15 residues. The CDR3 coding sequence is TGCGCCAGCAGCGCCGAGACAGGGGTGGTAAACATTCAGTACTTC. Encoded protein: CASSAETGVVNIQYF.

The chain employs TRBV7-2 and TRBJ2-7; D might be TRBD1 (6 bases). CDR3 length: 16 amino acids. CDR1 is SGHTA, CDR2 FQGNSA, per germline. Trimming left V 5 bases short and J 1 base short, with 18 bases between. The DNA for the CDR3 is TGTGCCAGCAGCCGGCAGACAGGAGCAAGTTCCTACGAGCAGTACTTC. It is translated as CASSRQTGASSYEQYF.

As DNA, the CDR3 is TGTGCCAGCAGTGCGGAAGCGGGGAGCTCCTACAATGAGCAGTTCTTC. It yields the protein CASSAEAGSSYNEQFF. V usage is TRBV2 and J usage is TRBJ2-1; TRBD2 aligns across 7 bases. Trimming at V came to 4 bases and at J to 0 bases, leaving 6 bases not matched to a gene. The germline CDR1 and CDR2 sequences are SNHLY and FYNNEI. The CDR3 length is 16 residues.

The rearrangement uses TRBV29-1 and TRBJ2-1; D is perhaps TRBD1 (6 bases). The germline V gene encodes CDR1 SQVTM and CDR2 ANQGSEA. The V end was cut by 7 bases, the J end by 4 bases, with 17 bases between. The CDR3 consists of 14 residues. CDR3 DNA: TGCAGCGCACCTTATGTCGGGACATACAATGAGCAGTTCTTC. Its translation is CSAPYVGTYNEQFF.

This clone was recorded a few times. The V call is TRBV28, the J call TRBJ2-1; 7 bases fit TRBD2. With V trimmed by 9 bases and J by 7 bases, 15 bases remained unmatched. Germline values: CDR1 MDHEN, CDR2 SYDVKM. This CDR3 has 15 residues. CDR3 amino acids: CASFAAGSGGNEQFF. In DNA form, the CDR3 reads TGTGCCAGTTTCGCAGCGGGAAGCGGTGGAAATGAGCAGTTCTTC. Combining the CDR3 with reference TRBV28 and TRBJ2-1 gives the whole variable domain DVKVTQSSRYLVKRTGEKVFLECVQDMDHENMFWYRQDPGLGLRLIYFSYDVKMKEKGDIPEGYSVSREKKERFSLILESASTNQTSMYLCASFAAGSGGNEQFFGPGTRLTVL.

The chain uses TRBV23-1 and TRBJ2-4; 9 nucleotides match TRBD1. TRBV23-1 is an ORF for which the function is uncertain. The CDR3 sequence is 17 residues long. Trimming removed 4 bases from V and 6 bases from J; junction bases left unmatched: 13. CDR3 in DNA: TGCGCCAGCAGTCCCCCCGGGACAGGGTGGGTGGTAAACATTCAGTACTTC. Protein product: CASSPPGTGWVVNIQYF.

This clone was detected once. CDR3: CASRPTWTGETQYF. The CDR3 bases are TGTGCCAGCAGACCAACCTGGACAGGGGAGACCCAGTACTTC. The chain joins TRBV6-5 to TRBJ2-5; 8 bases map to TRBD1. Germline CDR1 is MNHEY and CDR2 is SVGAGI. The V segment lost 6 bases and the J segment 5 bases; nucleotides outside the gene matches: 8. The CDR3 runs to 14 residues.

The V call is TRBV29-1, the J call TRBJ2-1, with D unresolved. Germline lookup yields CDR1 SQVTM and CDR2 ANQGSEA. V was pared by 3 bases and J by 12 bases, with 15 bases between. The CDR3 has 12 amino acids. The CDR3 sequence: CSVEYETTRQFF. Here the CDR3 DNA reads TGCAGCGTTGAGTATGAGACAACCAGGCAGTTCTTC.

The J gene is TRBJ2-6, the V gene TRBV11-2; D is unresolved. The V gene lost 6 bases and the J gene lost 1 base, with 13 bases spanning the gap. CDR3 size: 16 residues. Germline CDR1 is SGHAT and CDR2 is FQNNGV. The CDR3 sequence: CASSLRTESGANVLTF. CDR3 nucleotides: TGTGCCAGCAGTCTTAGGACCGAGTCTGGGGCCAACGTCCTGACTTTC.

This clone has a handful of counts. The chain uses TRBV30 and TRBJ1-1; no definite D call. Germline V CDR1 and CDR2: GTSNPN, SVGIG (reference sequence). Trimming removed 3 bases at V and 7 bases at J, with 9 bases between. CDR3 size: 11 residues. The CDR3 region has the DNA TGTGCCTGGAGGAGGGAGGTTGAAGCTTTCTTT. Translation gives CAWRREVEAFF. The variable domain in full, with the rest retrieved from reference TRBV30 and TRBJ1-1, is SQTIHQWPATLVQPVGSPLSLECTVEGTSNPNLYWYRQAAGRGLQLLFYSVGIGQISSEVPQNLSASRPQDRQFILSSKKLLLSDSGFYLCAWRREVEAFFGQGTRLTVV.